These T cell receptor beta chains were read from a single sample in a study of blood T cell repertoires in COVID-19. Assay: immunoSEQ multiplex PCR; the TCRdb copy retains only in-frame clones and omits some. The data contain hundreds of thousands of clones, 90% of them singletons. The source material was PBMCs or T cells enriched from blood (not recorded which). The receptors were sampled from a woman younger than 35 with acute COVID-19. CDR3s include the opening cysteine and the closing phenylalanine or tryptophan. Each record gives: clone size, D gene, J gene, V gene, CDR3 DNA, CDR3 protein. A D gene is named only where the DNA matches it firmly. Clone size appears in some rows only: once, few, many, or a class for an expanded clone.

>-|TRBD2|TRBJ2-7|TRBV5-1
TGCGCCAGCAGCCCCCCCCGCGGGACTAGCGGGAGTTACGAGCAGTACTTC
CASSPPRGTSGSYEQYF
>-|-|TRBJ1-4|TRBV19
TGTGCCAGTAGTAAGCAGGGGCCCACAACTAATGAAAAACTGTTTTTT
CASSKQGPTTNEKLFF
>-|-|TRBJ1-1|TRBV7-2
TGTGCCAGCAGCCCATCCCCAGGGAACACTGAAGCTTTCTTT
CASSPSPGNTEAFF
>-|TRBD2|TRBJ2-7|TRBV19
TGTGCCAGTAGTATTCAGGCGGGAGGGCCGTACGAGCAGTACTTC
CASSIQAGGPYEQYF
>once|-|TRBJ2-1|TRBV27
TGTGCCAGCAGTTTAGTGCATGGAGAAGTTAATGAGCAGTTCTTC
CASSLVHGEVNEQFF
>-|-|TRBJ1-1|TRBV5-4
TGTGCCAGCAGCACCCAGACAGGAGAGAACACTGAAGCTTTCTTT
CASSTQTGENTEAFF
>-|TRBD1|TRBJ1-1|TRBV15
TGTGCCACCTCAAACTTCGGGACAGAGAACACTGAAGCTTTCTTT
CATSNFGTENTEAFF
>-|-|TRBJ2-1|TRBV19
TGTGCCAGTAGTAAGAAGCGGAGCCCGTACAATGAGCAGTTCTTC
CASSKKRSPYNEQFF
>-|-|TRBJ1-4|TRBV15
TGTGCCACCAGCCCCTCGGGTGAAAATGAAAAACTGTTTTTT
CATSPSGENEKLFF
>-|-|TRBJ1-5|TRBV10-3
TGTGCCATCAGTGCAGGGGACCCTAGCAATCAGCCCCAGCATTTT
CAISAGDPSNQPQHF
>-|TRBD1|TRBJ1-2|TRBV29-1
TGCAGCGTTGAAGTATGGACAGGGAACTATGGCTACACCTTC
CSVEVWTGNYGYTF
>-|TRBD1|TRBJ2-5|TRBV24-1
TGTGCCACCAGTGACCGAGGGGGGGGACAGGGAACACGGGAGACCCAGTACTTC
CATSDRGGGQGTRETQYF
>-|-|TRBJ2-3|TRBV10-3
TGTGCCATCTCCCGACCACTAGTGGGAAACACAGATACGCAGTATTTT
CAISRPLVGNTDTQYF
>-|TRBD1|TRBJ1-5|TRBV2
TGTGCCAGCAGGGGGGTGGGACAGGCCAATCAGCCCCAGCATTTT
CASRGVGQANQPQHF
>-|-|TRBJ2-3|TRBV7-6
TGTGCCAGCAGCTACCACGGGACAGATACGCAGTATTTT
CASSYHGTDTQYF
>-|TRBD2|TRBJ2-7|TRBV4-2
TGTGCCAGCAGCCAGGACATAGCGGGAGGTAGCTACGAGCAGTACTTC
CASSQDIAGGSYEQYF
>few|-|TRBJ2-5|TRBV7-8
TGTGCCAGCAGCTTCAACAGGGAGACCCAGTACTTC
CASSFNRETQYF
>-|TRBD2|TRBJ2-1|TRBV27
TGTGCCAGCAGGAGAACTAGCGACCCCTACAATGAGCAGTTCTTC
CASRRTSDPYNEQFF
>-|-|TRBJ1-2|TRBV7-9
TGTGCCAGCCTCGGCGGAGATCGCCTCCTTGGCTACACCTTC
CASLGGDRLLGYTF
>-|-|TRBJ2-3|TRBV18
TGTGCCAGCTCACCAGACTCAGCGGATACGCAGTATTTT
CASSPDSADTQYF
>-|TRBD2|TRBJ2-5|TRBV5-1
TGCGCCAGCAGCTTTCAAGCGGGAGAAGAGACCCAGTACTTC
CASSFQAGEETQYF
>-|-|TRBJ1-1|TRBV10-3
TGTGCCATCAGTGAGTCACAGGATTTGAACACTGAAGCTTTCTTT
CAISESQDLNTEAFF
>few|TRBD2|TRBJ2-1|TRBV28
TGTGCCAGTTACCTAGCGGGAGATGACAATGAGCAGTTCTTC
CASYLAGDDNEQFF
>-|TRBD1|TRBJ2-1|TRBV28
TGTGCCAGCAGTTCGCCGGGACAGGGGATCCCCGAGCAGTTCTTC
CASSSPGQGIPEQFF
>-|-|TRBJ2-7|TRBV28
TGTGCCAGCAGTCAGGACTCCCGGGGCTACGAGCAGTACTTC
CASSQDSRGYEQYF
>-|-|TRBJ1-1|TRBV7-6
TGTGCCAGCAGCTTAGGTCTTGGGGAGACCGAAGCTTTCTTT
CASSLGLGETEAFF
>once|TRBD1|TRBJ1-5|TRBV6-5
TGTGCCAGCAGTTACTCGGGGCAGGGGGCCCAGCCCCAGCATTTT
CASSYSGQGAQPQHF
>-|TRBD2|TRBJ2-3|TRBV2
TGTGCCAGCAGTGAAGTGCCTAGCGGGTGGATCACAGATACGCAGTATTTT
CASSEVPSGWITDTQYF
>-|-|TRBJ1-6|TRBV7-8
TGTGCCAGCAGCTTAACCCAACAGGGTCGGAGTCCAAATTCACCCCTCCACTTT
CASSLTQQGRSPNSPLHF
>-|-|TRBJ1-3|TRBV18
TGTGCCAGCTCACGCCGGAGGAGGGGAATGATTCGGAACACCATATATTTT
CASSRRRRGMIRNTIYF
>once|TRBD1|TRBJ1-2|TRBV4-2
TGTGCCAGCAGCCTAGGACAGGGGGCAAGAGGCTACACCTTC
CASSLGQGARGYTF
>-|-|TRBJ2-5|TRBV4-3
TGCGCCAGCAGCCACAGCCACAGGGCAATAGAGACCCAGTACTTC
CASSHSHRAIETQYF
>few|-|TRBJ1-2|TRBV6-7
TGTGCCAGCAGTTACTCGAGGATGGGGAGGTATGGCTACACCTTC
CASSYSRMGRYGYTF
>-|-|TRBJ2-7|TRBV5-1
TGCGCCAGCAGCTTCTCGAACCCGGCCCCAGCCCTGGGGGCGTGGTACGAGCAGTACTTC
CASSFSNPAPALGAWYEQYF
>-|TRBD2|TRBJ2-7|TRBV28
TGTGCCAGCAGTTTCTCGACTAGCGGGGATCCATACGAGCAGTACTTC
CASSFSTSGDPYEQYF
>few|-|TRBJ1-5|TRBV19
TGTGCCAGTAGGCTGGCTGAGCGTGGTCAGCCCCAGCATTTT
CASRLAERGQPQHF
>-|TRBD1|TRBJ2-7|TRBV11-2
TGTGCCAGCAGCTCGGGACAGGCCCCCTACGAGCAGTACTTC
CASSSGQAPYEQYF
>-|-|TRBJ2-3|TRBV11-2
TGTGCCAGCACGAGGGCGGGGCAAGCCACAGATACGCAGTATTTT
CASTRAGQATDTQYF
>-|TRBD1|TRBJ1-2|TRBV14
TGTGCCAGCAGCCGAACCGGGACAGGGACCTATGGCTACACCTTC
CASSRTGTGTYGYTF
>-|TRBD2|TRBJ2-7|TRBV5-1
TGCGCCAGCAGCTGGGGCCCCGGACTAGCGCGGGAAGGAGAGCAGTACTTC
CASSWGPGLAREGEQYF
>-|TRBD2|TRBJ2-3|TRBV3-1/TRBV3-2
TGTGCCAGCAGCCCGATTAGCGGGACAGATACGCAGTATTTT
CASSPISGTDTQYF
>-|TRBD2|TRBJ2-1|TRBV12-3/TRBV12-4
TGTGCCGCCCAGGGAGGGTCCTACAATGAGCAGTTCTTC
CAAQGGSYNEQFF
>-|-|TRBJ2-7|TRBV3-1/TRBV3-2
TGTGCCAGCAGCCAAGGAATTGGAGGGACCCCTCAGCAGTACTTC
CASSQGIGGTPQQYF
>-|TRBD2|TRBJ2-1|TRBV7-9
TGTGCCAGCAGCTCGGGCGGGGTAGCGGGAGGGAGTGAGCAGTTCTTC
CASSSGGVAGGSEQFF
>few|TRBD2|TRBJ2-7|TRBV7-2
TGTGCCAGCAGCTTAGGTGGGACTACCTACGAGCAGTACTTC
CASSLGGTTYEQYF
>-|-|TRBJ2-3|TRBV21-1
TGTGCCAGCACCCCGGAGAGAAGCGGGCGGAGCACAGATACGCAGTATTTT
CASTPERSGRSTDTQYF
>-|TRBD2|TRBJ2-7|TRBV30
TGTGCCTGGAGTGGGGCTAGCGGGAGTTCCAGCTACGAGCAGTACTTC
CAWSGASGSSSYEQYF
>-|TRBD1|TRBJ1-2|TRBV30
TGTGCCTGGAACGACAGGGGAAATGGCTACACCTTC
CAWNDRGNGYTF
>-|TRBD1|TRBJ1-4|TRBV7-8
TGTGCCAGCAGCCCCTACCTGGGACAGAGTTCTGCAACTAATGAAAAACTGTTTTTT
CASSPYLGQSSATNEKLFF
>-|TRBD1|TRBJ2-7|TRBV6-6
TGTGCCAGCATTAAGGACAGGGGTAGGGTCTACGAGCAGTACTTC
CASIKDRGRVYEQYF
>-|TRBD2|TRBJ2-7|TRBV5-1
TGCGCCAGCAGCTCTTCTAGCGGGAGTTACGAGCAGTACTTC
CASSSSSGSYEQYF
>-|-|TRBJ1-6|TRBV18
TGTGCCAGCCTAGAGACCGTAGGTTCACCCCTCCACTTT
CASLETVGSPLHF
>-|-|TRBJ1-2|TRBV6-2/TRBV6-3
TGTGCCAGCAGTTACGGGGCTGGCTACACCTTC
CASSYGAGYTF
>-|-|TRBJ2-7|TRBV19
TGTGCCAGTAGTATCAATGAACCGGGTGAGCAGTACTTC
CASSINEPGEQYF
>-|TRBD2|TRBJ2-7|TRBV7-9
TGTGCCAGCAGCTCTACGACTAGCGGGAGGGCTTACGAGCAGTACTTC
CASSSTTSGRAYEQYF
>-|TRBD2|TRBJ2-1|TRBV4-1
TGCGCCAGCAGCCCTCGACTAGCGGGGGGCTCCTACAATGAGCAGTTCTTC
CASSPRLAGGSYNEQFF
>-|-|TRBJ1-5|TRBV20-1
TGCAGTGCTAGTCGGTCCGGGTATAGCAATCAGCCCCAGCATTTT
CSASRSGYSNQPQHF
>-|-|TRBJ2-3|TRBV6-2/TRBV6-3
TGTGCCAGCAGTTATTTTCTTGGCGGGATCGCAGATACGCAGTATTTT
CASSYFLGGIADTQYF
>-|TRBD2|TRBJ2-1|TRBV25-1
TGTGCCAGCAGTGAATATAGCGGGACCTACAATGAGCAGTTCTTC
CASSEYSGTYNEQFF